This TCR beta chain was retrieved from a study of cytomegalovirus exposure and HLA in healthy donors (dated by TCRdb to the late 2010s). For the study in its entirety: An earlier analysis of some 550 of the donors reported roughly 300 Gb of sequence data and approximately 110 million unique TCR beta sequences from about 179 million T cells. To decide whether each TCR beta V gene segment behaved as functional or pseudogenic, an earlier analysis of some 600 of the donors relied on high-throughput TCR beta sequencing. HLA typing covered class I and class II loci at four-digit resolution. A later genetic analysis used genome-wide SNP genotypes for about 55% of the 666 donors, treating that subset as a discovery cohort. Using immunosequencing, the study profiled T cell repertoires from around 680 subjects and related those repertoires to cytomegalovirus serostatus. High-throughput TCR immunosequencing, statistical association of individual TCRs with disease status, and machine learning were combined to predict cytomegalovirus infection status. All discovery cohort repertoires had been generated on a single sequencing platform. Four or five DR-DQ haplotypes were handled as single units for association and clustering, since linkage in the cohort was strong. Along with the roughly 670-subject first cohort, a separate validation cohort of 120 different subjects was used. Among almost 400 genotyped donors of the cohort, an average of about 240,000 unique TCR beta nucleotide sequences were sequenced per donor, roughly a sixth of them non-productive. An early release that covered about 600 HLA-typed donors contained around 300 gigabases of sequencing data and roughly 84 million unique TCR sequences. Rather than using new phenotypic data, the later analysis identified candidate immune exposures from TCR beta sequences and from how often those sequences occurred across donors. The aim of the study was to test whether cataloging public T cell receptors could identify signatures of past pathogen exposure. Among the roughly 410 genotyped donors, more than 70% belonged to the genetic ancestry cluster associated with self-reported Caucasian donors. Typing coverage varied by locus: roughly 620-640 donors for A, B, C, DRB1 and DQB1; 500 to 550 for DQA1; over 600 for DPA1; around 450 for DPB1. Donor age, sex, ethnicity and CMV serostatus were compiled alongside the repertoire data. A later analysis re-analyzed previously published TCR beta repertoires from several hundred donors and added high-resolution HLA genotyping to study TCR occurrence patterns. What the authors observed across the whole study: CMV serostatus was the only immune exposure information available for the cohort. The 87-base-pair reads could not distinguish some IMGT-functional V segments, including TRBV6-2 and TRBV6-3, so those segments were excluded. A group of highly shared sequence variants was considered likely to be a technical artifact of the sequencing pipeline. Assigning TCR associations to individual alleles was difficult when HLA alleles, especially DR and DQ, strongly co-occurred. At a false discovery rate of 0.05, a later analysis linked some 18,000 TCR beta sequences to specific HLA alleles. According to the authors, the approach could potentially be generalized to other disease states and immunological phenotypes. A further reported finding was that TCR beta sequences accurately predicted the HLA-A and HLA-B alleles for most subjects in the first cohort. An earlier analysis of 587 of the donors showed that most TCR beta V segments appeared in productive rearrangements either about 87% or about 30% of the time, which broadly matched IMGT annotations. The cohort was sequenced for TCR beta chains only, and without alpha or paired-chain data the features that could be detected were limited. A later analysis found that TCR association rates varied across HLA loci, with DRB1 alleles showing the most associated TCRs and HLA-C alleles the fewest. Sequencing depth was assumed to be roughly uniform across donors in the presence/absence analyses, though that assumption may not hold. According to a later genetic analysis, donors in an Asian-associated ancestry cluster had fewer N-insertions in productive TCRs than the approximately 650-donor mean. A total of fewer than 200 TCR beta chains were listed by the study as associated with cytomegalovirus. In a later analysis, HLA-associated TCR beta chains showed more clonal expansion and lower generation probabilities than non-associated chains that were equally common. Three of the identified cytomegalovirus-associated TCR beta chains were confirmed in vitro to be specific for cytomegalovirus antigens. Because HLA typing was unavailable for some donors at each locus, only the typed subset was used in association tests. Several of the top co-occurrence clusters appeared to be linked to parvovirus B19, influenza, CMV and Epstein-Barr virus, according to a later analysis. Because counts were too low, about 18 rarely observed V segments, including chromosome 9 orphons, were left out of the earlier analysis of 500 to 750 of the donors. Cytomegalovirus status was reported to be diagnosed by the classifier with high specificity and sensitivity in both the original and validation cohorts. Most TCR sequences were seen in very few donors, while some public TCRs were found in many individuals. Correlated functional status among segregating V segments might reflect linkage disequilibrium, but an unknown experimental factor could not be ruled out. A later analysis found that most CMV-associated TCR beta chains appeared HLA-restricted, with HLA associations seemingly driven largely by CMV exposure. An association between a missense DCLRE1C variant and V-gene and J-gene trimming of TCR beta chains was found in a later genetic analysis and replicated in an independent cohort.

From the cysteine up to the phenylalanine, the CDR3 has a length of 14 residues. Just CDR3 DNA is preserved here, 42 bases in frame from base 1. CDR1 and CDR2, per the germline V gene (reference sequence), are MNHNY and SVGAGI. Trimming at the junction amounts to 7 bases on V and 8 bases on J, and the germline ends lie 17 bases apart. Receptor libraries were prepared by the immunoSEQ multiplex PCR assay. The multiplex PCR relied on a mix of 60 forward primers for TCR Vbeta segments and 13 reverse primers for TCR Jbeta segments. Amplification of the CDR3 region of rearranged TCR beta genes was performed with a multiplex PCR assay on genomic DNA. Amplified TCR beta libraries were sequenced as 87-base-pair reads on the Illumina HiSeq System. In the source study's methods: A later analysis counted around 72 million unique TCR beta chains across the 666 repertoires, and about 10 million of these chains were shared by at least two donors. Raw reads were error-corrected and collapsed into unique sequences by a nearest-neighbor algorithm in which closely related sequences were merged to remove PCR and sequencing errors. To assign V, D and J gene segments, CDR3 sequences were aligned to IMGT reference sequences. For a sequence to be retained, at least a six-nucleotide match to both a V gene segment and a J gene segment was required. Rearrangements were classified as productive when the CDR3 lacked stop codons and remained in frame with V and J, and all other rearrangements were classified as non-productive. CDR3 was defined according to IMGT convention as the region running from the second conserved V-encoded cysteine to the conserved J-encoded phenylalanine. The earlier analysis of some 550 of the donors excluded any sequence lacking an unambiguous match to a single V gene segment. In an earlier analysis of some 590 of the donors, a V segment was called functional when productive rearrangements were above 56.7%, and segregating when the standard deviation between donors exceeded 5%. A statistical classification framework was built to diagnose cytomegalovirus status from the catalog of TCR beta chain sequences. A later analysis assigned V and J genes by comparing TCR nucleotide sequences with IMGT/GENE-DB human TR gene sequences. The TCRdist pipeline was used in a later analysis to assign CDR3 sequences and most-parsimonious VDJ recombination scenarios. In a later analysis, every TCR beta chain was defined by the combination of its CDR3 amino acid sequence and its V-gene family, and reads without a unique V-gene family were dropped. To address suspected cross-contamination and a sequencing artifact, a later analysis removed under 600 highly shared, low-generation-probability nucleotide sequences. A later analysis calculated a clonal expansion index for each public chain from normalized within-repertoire ranks of inferred template counts. In a later analysis, generation probabilities were computed using a VDJ recombination model fitted to out-of-frame rearrangements, and the results were checked against IGoR. In a later analysis, TCR-TCR, TCR-HLA and TCR-CMV co-occurrence was scored with hypergeometric tests, and a repertoire-size bias correction was applied to TCR pairs. In a later analysis, false discovery rates were estimated by permuting HLA or CMV assignments 20 times. In a later analysis, co-occurring TCRs were grouped using DBSCAN, and TCRdist sequence similarity was added for clustering within HLA-allele-positive subsets. Co-occurrence clustering excluded repertoires with fewer than 30,000 or more than 120,000 public chains, plus five with anomalous nucleotide sharing. TCRdb holds this immuneACCESS table with in-frame rearrangements only. Some clones are missing; in checked studies, unresolved V genes explain under half, and the rest has no known cause. V and J calls plus clone size are reproduced from that table; the DNA served to infer D and trimming. Within this sample are 150,000 or so clones, with roughly 77% of them counted one time only. Approximately 4.6% of the sample is in the top ten clones.

With respect to this clone: Its antigen specificity is not known. Base qualities are not recorded, but no much larger clone differs from it by a single base.

In total, fewer than 750 healthy bone marrow donors made up the cohort. At the time of sampling, every cohort member was nominally healthy, though immune exposures that went unrecorded were likely present. The donor was CMV seropositive and belonged to the group of around 300 seropositive cohort members. Every donor gave a peripheral blood sample, and the peripheral blood mononuclear cells from that sample were used for TCR beta sequencing. Genomic DNA extraction from the blood cell samples was performed with the Qiagen DNeasy Blood Extraction Kit. Input material: PBMCs. The clonotype was recovered from a man in his late teens or twenties in good health and CMV-seropositive. This chain joins TRBV6-6 to TRBJ1-4; D gene: possibly TRBD1, on 6 matching bases. The CDR3 sequence is CASTVQGRGEKLFF. The DNA sequence reads TGTGCCAGCACGGTACAGGGTAGGGGAGAAAAACTGTTTTTT.